These 3 T cell receptor beta chains were all obtained from the same sample, sequenced in a study of T-cell reconstitution after alpha-beta-depleted transplantation in children. A TCRbeta library incorporating unique molecular identifiers was prepared. TCRdb fed the PCR reads into MiXCR, producing one record per CDR3 protein. The data hold 170,000 or so distinct CDR3 sequences, with around 7% observed a single time. Source: PBMCs from the stem cell graft donor, taken from the stem cell graft. The source of these receptors is a human donor who donated a stem cell graft to a child with Wiskott-Aldrich syndrome.

This clonotype was seen repeatedly, ten times or more. The gene calls are TRBV5-6 and TRBJ2-7; the match to TRBD2 covers 8 bases. CDR1 and CDR2 from the germline V gene are SGHDT and YYEEEE. The CDR3 loop spans 12 amino acids. After removal of 4 bases from V and 9 bases from J, the junction contained 6 bases not matched to a gene. The CDR3 sequence is CASSKERETQYF. The CDR3 DNA is TGTGCCAGCAGCAAAGAGCGGGAGACGCAGTACTTC.

This clonotype appeared many times. V gene TRBV12-3 or TRBV12-4 combines with J gene TRBJ1-3, with D uncertain. Trimming removed 3 bases at V and 4 bases at J, with 10 bases between. The CDR3 loop spans 14 amino acids. CDR3 in DNA: TGTGCCAGCAGTTTCACTGCTCTGGGAAACACCATATATTTT. As protein: CASSFTALGNTIYF.

This clonotype has a count of ten or more. This chain connects TRBV15 to TRBJ2-3, with D tentatively TRBD1 (5 bases). The CDR3 runs to 15 residues. The V and J ends lost 1 base and 0 bases respectively, with 8 bases between them. Germline V gene sequence: CDR1 LNHNV, CDR2 YYDKDF (reference sequence). The CDR3 DNA reads as TGTGCCACCAGCAGAGGAAGGGGTAGCACAGATACGCAGTATTTT. This sequence encodes CATSRGRGSTDTQYF.